Each of the 5 T cell receptor beta chains below was sequenced from the same sample in a study of Ad26.COV2.S vaccination and SARS-CoV-2 variants. Clones were sequenced by immunoSEQ multiplex PCR, and TCRdb holds only the in-frame ones, with some missing. Here the sample spans around 170,000 clones, roughly nine tenths being singletons. Sequences were derived from peripheral blood, sampled after recovery from COVID-19. The receptors originated from a human donor who had recovered from COVID-19.

CDR3 nucleotide sequence: TGTGCCAGCGTAGGGGGGACTACGACCGGGGAGCTGTTTTTT. It encodes CASVGGTTTGELFF. This chain joins TRBV27 and TRBJ2-2; TRBD2 is a possible D gene (7 bases). This CDR3 spans 14 amino acids. The V end lost 8 bases, the J end lost 5 bases, and 15 bases lay between the germline ends. In germline, CDR1 is MNHEY, CDR2 SMNVEV (reference sequence).

V usage is TRBV27 and J usage is TRBJ1-1; D not resolved. This CDR3 has 20 amino acids. Germline V lookup: CDR1 MNHEY, CDR2 SMNVEV (reference sequence). Trimming removed 3 bases from V and 0 bases from J, with 26 bases in between. The CDR3 coding sequence is TGTGCCAGCAGTTTGGAGTCGGACGGTTATGCCCCACCCATGAACACTGAAGCTTTCTTT. Its translation is CASSLESDGYAPPMNTEAFF.

The rearrangement uses TRBV3-1 (or the pseudogene TRBV3-2) and TRBJ2-1, with D perhaps TRBD1 (7 bases). This CDR3 has 15 residues. Trimming cost V 3 bases and J 7 bases, with 16 bases left between them. CDR1 is LGHDT, CDR2 YNNKEL, per germline (reference sequence). The CDR3 reads CASSHYQGGLNEQFF. The CDR3 nucleotides read TGTGCCAGCAGCCACTACCAGGGGGGATTGAATGAGCAGTTCTTC.

This clone was found once. The genes are TRBV2 and TRBJ2-3; 10 nucleotides line up with TRBD2. The J segment lost 4 bases and the V segment lost 5 bases, leaving 6 bases of the junction unmatched. Germline values: CDR1 SNHLY, CDR2 FYNNEI. The CDR3 runs to 15 residues. The CDR3 sequence is CASSPRSGGADTQYF. The CDR3 DNA reads TGTGCCAGCAGTCCCCGGAGCGGGGGGGCAGATACGCAGTATTTT.

This clone was counted between two and nine times. The chain couples TRBV3-1 (or the pseudogene TRBV3-2) to TRBJ1-4, with D unclear. Trimming removed 1 base from V and 5 bases from J, with 11 bases in between. This CDR3 is built from 15 residues. Germline V CDR1 and CDR2: LGHDT, YNNKEL (reference sequence). As DNA, the CDR3 is TGTGCCAGCAGCCAAGGAACAAGCCGAAATGAAAAACTGTTTTTT. Translation gives CASSQGTSRNEKLFF.